Many counts were recorded for the clone carrying this T cell receptor beta chain. Attachment of unique molecular identifiers was made to individual cDNA molecules. TCRdb processed the 5' RACE reads anew with MiXCR; each CDR3 protein has one entry. The sample yields about 85,000 distinct CDR3 sequences, approximately 14% seen once. Unmatched junction bases numbered 7, after V lost 3 bases and J lost 2 bases. The CDR3 has 17 residues. CDR1 and CDR2 from the germline V gene are SGHRS and YFSETQ. The sample is drawn from a study of early T cells in non-severe SARS-CoV-2 infection. As for the study in general: Investigators sequenced bulk RNA drawn from unsorted whole blood, and chains remained unpaired.

The V call is TRBV5-1, the J call TRBJ2-2; 10 bases match TRBD1. The sequenced material came from whole blood. This clonotype was obtained from an adult who was a healthcare worker with PCR-confirmed SARS-CoV-2 infection or an uninfected control (not recorded which). The CDR3 nucleotides are TGCGCCAGCAGCTACAGCGGACAGGGGGGAAACACCGGGGAGCTGTTTTTT. Translating it yields CASSYSGQGGNTGELFF. Complete variable domain (other parts from reference TRBV5-1 and TRBJ2-2): KAGVTQTPRYLIKTRGQQVTLSCSPISGHRSVSWYQQTPGQGLQFLFEYFSETQRNKGNFPGRFSGRQFSNSRSEMNVSTLELGDSALYLCASSYSGQGGNTGELFFGEGSRLTVL.